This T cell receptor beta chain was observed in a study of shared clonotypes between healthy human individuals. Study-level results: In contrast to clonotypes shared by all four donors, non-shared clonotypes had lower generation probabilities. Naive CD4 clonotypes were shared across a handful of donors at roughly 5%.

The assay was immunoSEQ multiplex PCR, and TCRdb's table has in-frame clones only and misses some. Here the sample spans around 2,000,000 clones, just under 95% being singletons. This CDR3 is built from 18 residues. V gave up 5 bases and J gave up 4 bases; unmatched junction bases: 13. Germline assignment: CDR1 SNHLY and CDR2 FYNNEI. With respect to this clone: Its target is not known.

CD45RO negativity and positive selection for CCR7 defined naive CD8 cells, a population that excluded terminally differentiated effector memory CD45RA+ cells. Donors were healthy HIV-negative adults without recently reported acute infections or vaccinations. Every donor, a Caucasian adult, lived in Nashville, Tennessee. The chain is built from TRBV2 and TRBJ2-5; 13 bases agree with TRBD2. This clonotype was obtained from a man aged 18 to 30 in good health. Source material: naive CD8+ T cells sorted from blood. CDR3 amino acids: CASSQTSGGILVIETQYF. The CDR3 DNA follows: TGTGCCAGCAGTCAGACTAGCGGGGGGATTCTCGTTATAGAGACCCAGTACTTC. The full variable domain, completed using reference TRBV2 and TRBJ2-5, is EPEVTQTPSHQVTQMGQEVILRCVPISNHLYFYWYRQILGQKVEFLVSFYNNEISEKSEIFDDQFSVERPDGSNFTLKIRSTKLEDSAMYFCASSQTSGGILVIETQYFGPGTRLLVL.